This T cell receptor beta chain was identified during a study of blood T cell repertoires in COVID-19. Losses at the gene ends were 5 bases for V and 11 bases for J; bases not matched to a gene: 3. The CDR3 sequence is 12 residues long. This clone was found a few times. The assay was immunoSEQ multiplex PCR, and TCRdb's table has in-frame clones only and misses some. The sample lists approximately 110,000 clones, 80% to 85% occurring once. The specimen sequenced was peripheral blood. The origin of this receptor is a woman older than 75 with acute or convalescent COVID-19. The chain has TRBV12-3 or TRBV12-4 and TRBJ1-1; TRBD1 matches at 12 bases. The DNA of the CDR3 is TGTGCCAGCAGTGGGACAGGGGGCCAGGCTTTCTTT. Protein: CASSGTGGQAFF.